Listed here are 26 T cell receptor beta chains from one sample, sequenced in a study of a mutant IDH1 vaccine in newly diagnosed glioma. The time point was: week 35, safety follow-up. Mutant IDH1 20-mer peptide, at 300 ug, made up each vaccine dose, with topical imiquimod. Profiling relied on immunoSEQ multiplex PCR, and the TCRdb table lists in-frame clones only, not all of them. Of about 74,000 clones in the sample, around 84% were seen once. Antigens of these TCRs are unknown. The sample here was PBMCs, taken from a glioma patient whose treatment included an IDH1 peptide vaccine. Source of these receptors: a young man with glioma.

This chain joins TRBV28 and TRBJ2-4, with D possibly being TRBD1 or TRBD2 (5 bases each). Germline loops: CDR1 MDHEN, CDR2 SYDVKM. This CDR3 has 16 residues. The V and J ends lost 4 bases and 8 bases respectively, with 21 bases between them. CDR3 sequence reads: CASSSSGLTMGDIQYF. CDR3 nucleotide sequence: TGTGCCAGCAGTTCCTCGGGGCTCACCATGGGAGACATTCAGTACTTC.

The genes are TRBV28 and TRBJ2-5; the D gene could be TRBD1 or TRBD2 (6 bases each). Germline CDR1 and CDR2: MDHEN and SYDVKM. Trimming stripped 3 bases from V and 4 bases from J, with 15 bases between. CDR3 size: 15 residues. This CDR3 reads CASSLEGGRGETQYF. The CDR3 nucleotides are TGTGCCAGCAGTTTGGAGGGGGGAAGGGGAGAGACCCAGTACTTC.

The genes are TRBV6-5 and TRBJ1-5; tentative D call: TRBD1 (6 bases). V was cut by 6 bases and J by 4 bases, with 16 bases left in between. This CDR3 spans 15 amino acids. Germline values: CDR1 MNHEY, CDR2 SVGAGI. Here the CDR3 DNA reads TGTGCCAGCAGCTCAGACAGGCGGGGGAATCAGCCCCAGCATTTT. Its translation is CASSSDRRGNQPQHF.

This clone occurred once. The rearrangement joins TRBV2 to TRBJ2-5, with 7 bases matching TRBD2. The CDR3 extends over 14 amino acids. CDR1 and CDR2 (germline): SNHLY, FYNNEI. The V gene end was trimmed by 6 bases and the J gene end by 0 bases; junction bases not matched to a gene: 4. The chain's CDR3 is CASSWGGDQETQYF. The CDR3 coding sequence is TGTGCCAGCAGCTGGGGGGGGGACCAAGAGACCCAGTACTTC.

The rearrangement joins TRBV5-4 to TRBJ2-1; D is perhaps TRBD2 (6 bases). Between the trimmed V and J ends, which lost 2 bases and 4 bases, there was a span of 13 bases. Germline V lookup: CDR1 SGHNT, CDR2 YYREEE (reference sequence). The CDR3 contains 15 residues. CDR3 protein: CASSFSGGVYNEQFF. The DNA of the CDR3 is TGTGCCAGCAGCTTTTCCGGCGGGGTTTACAATGAGCAGTTCTTC.

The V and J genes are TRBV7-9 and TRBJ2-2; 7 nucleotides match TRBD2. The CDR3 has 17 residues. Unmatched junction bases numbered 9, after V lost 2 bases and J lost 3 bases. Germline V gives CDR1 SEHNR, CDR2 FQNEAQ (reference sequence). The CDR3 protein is CASSLTYRGDHTGELFF. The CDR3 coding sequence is TGTGCCAGCAGCTTAACCTACCGGGGGGATCACACCGGGGAGCTGTTTTTT.

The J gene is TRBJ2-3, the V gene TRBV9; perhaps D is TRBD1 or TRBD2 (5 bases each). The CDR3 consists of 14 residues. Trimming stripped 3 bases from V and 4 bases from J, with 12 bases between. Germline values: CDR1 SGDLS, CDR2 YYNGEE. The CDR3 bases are TGTGCCAGCAGCGCCCGAGGGGAATCAGATACGCAGTATTTT. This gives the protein CASSARGESDTQYF.

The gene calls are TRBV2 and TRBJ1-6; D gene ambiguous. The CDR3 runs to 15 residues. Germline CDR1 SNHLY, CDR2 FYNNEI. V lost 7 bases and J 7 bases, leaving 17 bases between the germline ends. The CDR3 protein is CASTNGRARNSPLHF. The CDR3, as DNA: TGTGCCAGCACCAATGGGCGGGCGCGGAATTCACCCCTCCACTTT.

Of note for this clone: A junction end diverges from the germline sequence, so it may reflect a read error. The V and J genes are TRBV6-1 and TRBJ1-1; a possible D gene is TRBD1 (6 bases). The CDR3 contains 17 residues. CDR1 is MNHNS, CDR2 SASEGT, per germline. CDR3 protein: CASSEAGGGAGRSETFF. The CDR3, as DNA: TGTGCCAGCAGTGAAGCAGGAGGGGGGGCAGGACGGTCTGAAACTTTCTTT.

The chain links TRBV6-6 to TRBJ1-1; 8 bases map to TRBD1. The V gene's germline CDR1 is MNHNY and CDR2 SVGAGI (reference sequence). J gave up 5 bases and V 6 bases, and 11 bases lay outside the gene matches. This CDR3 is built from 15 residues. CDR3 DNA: TGTGCCAGCAGGCCCGGGACAGGATTGGGGACTGAAGCTTTCTTT. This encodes CASRPGTGLGTEAFF.

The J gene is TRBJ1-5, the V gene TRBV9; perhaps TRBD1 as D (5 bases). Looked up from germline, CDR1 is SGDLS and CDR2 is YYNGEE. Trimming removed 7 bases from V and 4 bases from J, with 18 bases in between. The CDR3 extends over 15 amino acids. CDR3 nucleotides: TGTGCCAGCTGGTGGGACGGCTGCGGGAATCAGCCCCAGCATTTT. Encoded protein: CASWWDGCGNQPQHF. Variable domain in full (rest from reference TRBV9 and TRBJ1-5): DSGVTQTPKHLITATGQRVTLRCSPRSGDLSVYWYQQSLDQGLQFLIQYYNGEERAKGNILERFSAQQFPDLHSELNLSSLELGDSALYFCASWWDGCGNQPQHFGDGTRLSIL.

CDR3 bases: TGTGCCAGCACCGTCCCAGTTACAGGGGGAAGAGGAAACACCATATATTTT. Protein: CASTVPVTGGRGNTIYF. The chain has TRBV28 and TRBJ1-3; TRBD1 agrees at 8 bases. With 7 bases clipped from V and 4 bases from J, the junction kept 15 bases outside the gene matches. This CDR3 comprises 17 residues. Germline CDR1 MDHEN, CDR2 SYDVKM.

CDR3 bases: TGTGCCAGCAGCTTAGTCGGGGAAATGAGAACTGAAGCTTTCTTT. It codes for CASSLVGEMRTEAFF. The chain combines TRBV7-2 with TRBJ1-1; the D is unclear. Germline V lookup: CDR1 SGHTA, CDR2 FQGNSA. The CDR3 length is 15 residues. Trimming took off 1 base at V and 5 bases at J, with 14 bases between the two ends. The full variable domain, with the rest looked up from reference TRBV7-2 and TRBJ1-1, is GAGVSQSPSNKVTEKGKDVELRCDPISGHTALYWYRQSLGQGLEFLIYFQGNSAPDKSGLPSDRFSAERTGGSVSTLTIQRTQQEDSAVYLCASSLVGEMRTEAFFGQGTRLTVV.

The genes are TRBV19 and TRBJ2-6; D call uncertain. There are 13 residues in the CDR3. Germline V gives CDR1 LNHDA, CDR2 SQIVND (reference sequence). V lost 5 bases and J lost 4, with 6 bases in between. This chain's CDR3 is CASSAPGANVLTF. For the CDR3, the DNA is TGTGCCAGTAGTGCCCCAGGGGCCAACGTCCTGACTTTC.

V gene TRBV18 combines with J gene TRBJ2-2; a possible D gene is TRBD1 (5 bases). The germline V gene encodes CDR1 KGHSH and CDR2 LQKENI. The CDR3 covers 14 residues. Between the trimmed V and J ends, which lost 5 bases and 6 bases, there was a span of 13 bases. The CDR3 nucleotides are TGTGCCAGCTCAGCGGACATGGGTCCCGGGGAGCTGTTTTTT. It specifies CASSADMGPGELFF.

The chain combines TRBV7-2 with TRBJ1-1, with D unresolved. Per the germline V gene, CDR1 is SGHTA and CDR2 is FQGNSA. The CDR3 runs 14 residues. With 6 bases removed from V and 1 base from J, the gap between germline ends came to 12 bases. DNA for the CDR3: TGTGCCAGCAGTCCCCGTGGCAGGAACACTGAAGCTTTCTTT. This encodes CASSPRGRNTEAFF.

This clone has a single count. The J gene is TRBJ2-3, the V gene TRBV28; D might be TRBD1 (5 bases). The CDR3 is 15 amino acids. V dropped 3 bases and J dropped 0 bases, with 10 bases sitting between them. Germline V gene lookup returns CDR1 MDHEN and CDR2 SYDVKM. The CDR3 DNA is TGTGCCAGCAGTTTTGGGGCTACTAGCACAGATACGCAGTATTTT. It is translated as CASSFGATSTDTQYF.

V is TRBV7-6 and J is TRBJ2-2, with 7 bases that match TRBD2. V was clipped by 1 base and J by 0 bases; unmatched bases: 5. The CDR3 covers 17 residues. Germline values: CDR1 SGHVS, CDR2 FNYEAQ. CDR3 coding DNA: TGTGCCAGCAGCTTAGAGGTCGCGGGGGCGAACACCGGGGAGCTGTTTTTT. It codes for CASSLEVAGANTGELFF.

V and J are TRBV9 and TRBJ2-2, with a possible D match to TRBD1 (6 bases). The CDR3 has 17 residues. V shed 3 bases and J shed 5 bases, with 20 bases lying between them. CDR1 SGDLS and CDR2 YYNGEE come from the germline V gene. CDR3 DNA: TGTGCCAGCAGCGGTGGACAGTCCCCTCCAACGACCGGGGAGCTGTTTTTT. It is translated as CASSGGQSPPTTGELFF.

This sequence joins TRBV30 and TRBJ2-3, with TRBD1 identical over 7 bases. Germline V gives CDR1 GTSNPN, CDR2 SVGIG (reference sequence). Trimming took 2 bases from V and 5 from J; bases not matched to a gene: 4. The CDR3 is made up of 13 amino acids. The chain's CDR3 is CAWSYRGLDTQYF. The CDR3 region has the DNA TGTGCCTGGAGTTACAGGGGTCTAGATACGCAGTATTTT.

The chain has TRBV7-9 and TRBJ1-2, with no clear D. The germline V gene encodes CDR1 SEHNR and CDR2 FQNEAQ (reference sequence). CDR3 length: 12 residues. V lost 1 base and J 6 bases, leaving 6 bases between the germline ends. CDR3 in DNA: TGTGCCAGCAGCTTAGATACTCATGGCTACACCTTC. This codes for CASSLDTHGYTF.

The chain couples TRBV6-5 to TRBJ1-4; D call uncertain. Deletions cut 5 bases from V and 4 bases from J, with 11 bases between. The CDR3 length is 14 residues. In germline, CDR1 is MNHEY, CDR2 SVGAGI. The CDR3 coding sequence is TGTGCCAGCAGTCCCACTGGGTATAATGAAAAACTGTTTTTT. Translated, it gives CASSPTGYNEKLFF.

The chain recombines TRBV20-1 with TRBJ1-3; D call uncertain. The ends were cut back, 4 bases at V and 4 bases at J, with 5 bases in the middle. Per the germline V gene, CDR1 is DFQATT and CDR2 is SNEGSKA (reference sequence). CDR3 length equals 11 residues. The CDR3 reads CSAKQGNTIYF. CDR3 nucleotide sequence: TGCAGTGCTAAACAAGGAAACACCATATATTTT.

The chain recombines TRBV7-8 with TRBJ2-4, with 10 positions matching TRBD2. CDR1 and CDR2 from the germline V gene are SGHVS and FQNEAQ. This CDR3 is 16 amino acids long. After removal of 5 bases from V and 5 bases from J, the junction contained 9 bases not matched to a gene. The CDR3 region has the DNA TGTGCCAGCAGCCGCCGGGTAGCGGGAGGTGAAAACATTCAGTACTTC. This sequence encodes CASSRRVAGGENIQYF.

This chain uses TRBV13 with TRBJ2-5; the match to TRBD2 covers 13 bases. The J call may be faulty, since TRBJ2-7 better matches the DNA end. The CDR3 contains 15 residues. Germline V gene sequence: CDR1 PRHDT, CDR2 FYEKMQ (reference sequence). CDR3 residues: CASSLGLAGPYEQYF. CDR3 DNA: TGTGCCAGCAGCCTGGGACTAGCGGGGCCCTACGAGCAGTACTTC.

CDR3 amino acids: CASRGGTRARETQYF. The DNA of the CDR3 is TGTGCCAGCAGGGGGGGTACGAGGGCACGGGAGACCCAGTACTTC. V and J are TRBV28 and TRBJ2-5, with a tentative D call TRBD2 (6 bases). Germline lookup yields CDR1 MDHEN and CDR2 SYDVKM. The germline V and J ends were trimmed by 6 bases and 5 bases, with 19 bases remaining between them. The CDR3 is 15 residues long.